This passage covers 10 T cell receptor beta chains from one sample sequenced in a study of blood T cell repertoires in COVID-19. Here immunoSEQ multiplex PCR was the method, and the copy in TCRdb shows in-frame clones only, minus some. Seen here are about 200,000 clones, approximately 86% observed once, and the top ten hold around 4%. Input material: PBMCs or T cells enriched from blood (not recorded which). These receptors came from a woman aged 40 to 50 with acute COVID-19.

CDR3 in DNA: TGTGCCAGCAGCCGACGGACAGGGGATTCTATGAACACTGAAGCTTTCTTT. Residues: CASSRRTGDSMNTEAFF. The rearrangement joins TRBV7-9 to TRBJ1-1, with 9 bases lining up with TRBD1. Germline V gene data show CDR1 as SEHNR and CDR2 as FQNEAQ (reference sequence). Trimming removed 5 bases from V and 0 bases from J; junction bases left unmatched: 10. The CDR3 covers 17 residues. Drawing the rest from reference TRBV7-9 and TRBJ1-1, the complete variable domain is DTGVSQNPRHKITKRGQNVTFRCDPISEHNRLYWYRQTLGQGPEFLTYFQNEAQLEKSRLLSDRFSAERPKGSFSTLEIQRTEQGDSAMYLCASSRRTGDSMNTEAFFGQGTRLTVV.

The chain uses TRBV3-1 (or the pseudogene TRBV3-2) and TRBJ2-7; no clear D gene. The CDR3 length is 11 residues. Trimming took 4 bases from V and 7 from J, leaving 8 bases between them. CDR1 LGHDT and CDR2 YNNKEL come from the germline V gene (reference sequence). CDR3 residues: CASSRQLEQYF. The CDR3 DNA is TGTGCCAGCAGCCGCCAACTAGAGCAGTACTTC.

This sequence joins TRBV18 and TRBJ2-5, with D tentatively TRBD1 (6 bases). V was trimmed by 0 bases and J by 1 base, leaving 12 bases between them. CDR1 is KGHSH, CDR2 LQKENI, per germline. The CDR3 has 16 residues. Written as DNA, the CDR3 is TGTGCCAGCTCACCACCGGGGCAGGGGTCCCAAGAGACCCAGTACTTC. Translation gives CASSPPGQGSQETQYF.

The J gene is TRBJ2-3, the V gene TRBV2, with 8 nucleotides matching TRBD2. With 7 bases clipped from V and 1 base from J, the junction kept 4 bases outside the gene matches. CDR1 and CDR2 from the germline V gene are SNHLY and FYNNEI. The CDR3 runs to 14 residues. The CDR3 loop reads CASKNSGGTDTQYF. In nucleotides, the CDR3 is TGTGCCAGCAAGAATAGCGGGGGCACAGATACGCAGTATTTT. The variable domain in full, completed from reference TRBV2 and TRBJ2-3, reads EPEVTQTPSHQVTQMGQEVILRCVPISNHLYFYWYRQILGQKVEFLVSFYNNEISEKSEIFDDQFSVERPDGSNFTLKIRSTKLEDSAMYFCASKNSGGTDTQYFGPGTRLTVL.

This clone was seen only a few times. This CDR3 reads CASSQDSNNQPQHF. In nucleotides, the CDR3 is TGTGCCAGCAGCCAGGACAGCAATAATCAGCCCCAGCATTTT. The rearrangement joins TRBV7-8 to TRBJ1-5; weak D call: TRBD1 (6 bases). Trimming shortened V by 5 bases and J by 4 bases, and 12 bases separated the two germline ends. CDR3 length: 14 residues. Germline values: CDR1 SGHVS, CDR2 FQNEAQ.

The V call is TRBV28, the J call TRBJ2-1, with TRBD1 matching over 12 bases. This CDR3 spans 17 amino acids. The germline CDR1 and CDR2 sequences are MDHEN and SYDVKM. The junction had 13 bases not matched to a gene; V was cut back by 6 bases and J by 7 bases. This CDR3 is CASRRGTGGRIQNEQFF. The CDR3 bases are TGTGCCAGCAGACGCGGGACAGGGGGCCGGATACAGAATGAGCAGTTCTTC.

The table lists this clone with a few counts. This rearrangement joins TRBV19 to TRBJ2-7; D is unresolved. Trimming took 4 bases from V and 3 from J, leaving 13 bases between them. The CDR3 spans 14 residues. CDR1 and CDR2 from the germline V gene are LNHDA and SQIVND (reference sequence). CDR3 DNA sequence: TGTGCCAGTAGTAAGCTTCCGAGATTCTACGAGCAGTACTTC. It translates to CASSKLPRFYEQYF.

The gene calls are TRBV11-3 and TRBJ1-2; D is undetermined. V gave up 6 bases and J gave up 2 bases, with 7 bases separating them. In germline, CDR1 is SGHNT, CDR2 YENEEA. This CDR3 has 12 residues. CDR3 amino acids: CASSRKNYGYTF. The CDR3 DNA sequence: TGTGCCAGCAGTAGAAAAAACTATGGCTACACCTTC. The whole variable domain, filled in from reference TRBV11-3 and TRBJ1-2, reads EAGVVQSPRYKIIEKKQPVAFWCNPISGHNTLYWYLQNLGQGPELLIRYENEEAVDDSQLPKDRFSAERLKGVDSTLKIQPAELGDSAVYLCASSRKNYGYTFGSGTRLTVV.

The chain combines TRBV9 with TRBJ1-4, with 7 nucleotides matching TRBD1. Germline V gene sequence: CDR1 SGDLS, CDR2 YYNGEE. Unmatched junction bases numbered 4, after V lost 0 bases and J lost 5 bases. The CDR3 is 15 residues long. CDR3 DNA sequence: TGTGCCAGCAGCGTAGCGGCAGGGGGAAATGAAAAACTGTTTTTT. It codes for CASSVAAGGNEKLFF.

The V gene is TRBV6-5, the J gene TRBJ2-3, with a weak D call TRBD2 (6 bases). Trimming cost V 4 bases and J 1 base, with 9 bases left between them. The germline V gene encodes CDR1 MNHEY and CDR2 SVGAGI. The CDR3 is 14 amino acids. The chain's CDR3 is CASSFWGGTDTQYF. The DNA of the CDR3 is TGTGCCAGCAGTTTTTGGGGGGGCACAGATACGCAGTATTTT.